A selection of T cell receptor beta chains follows, all from one sample in a study of CD4 T cells in relation to SARS-CoV-2 and coronaviruses. Repertoires were generated with immunoSEQ multiplex PCR, while TCRdb's copy carries only in-frame clones and drops some. The top ten clones hold about 2.2% of a sample with some 11,000 clones, about nine tenths of them seen once. Sequenced sample: naive CD4+ T cells from PBMCs. These receptors originate from an adult with COVID-19. The CDR3 runs from the conserved cysteine through the conserved F or W. Each record gives: V gene, D gene, J gene, clone size, CDR3 protein, CDR3 DNA. The D gene is left open where the match is weak. Expanded clones are given a class, and other clones once, few, many or no size at all.

TRBV21-1	NA	TRBJ2-7	NA	CASSKSPGQGACGACEQYF	TGTGCCAGCAGCAAATCACCGGGACAGGGGGCCTGCGGGGCCTGCGAGCAGTACTTC
TRBV7-3	TRBD1	TRBJ1-1	NA	CASSSTGVNTEAFF	TGTGCCAGCAGCTCGACAGGGGTGAACACTGAAGCTTTCTTT
TRBV28	NA	TRBJ2-2	NA	CASSHRVQGTGELFF	TGTGCCAGCAGTCACCGGGTCCAGGGTACCGGGGAGCTGTTTTTT
TRBV28	NA	TRBJ2-1	NA	CASSFVGGHYNEQFF	TGTGCCAGCAGTTTTGTCGGGGGCCATTACAATGAGCAGTTCTTC
TRBV10-2	TRBD1	TRBJ1-4	NA	CASSPADRGNEKLFF	TGCGCCAGCAGCCCCGCAGACAGGGGAAATGAAAAACTGTTTTTT
TRBV7-2	TRBD1	TRBJ1-5	NA	CASSNTGGIQPQHF	TGTGCCAGCAGCAATACAGGGGGGATCCAGCCCCAGCATTTT
TRBV6-4	NA	TRBJ1-2	NA	CASSLVCYGYTF	TGTGCCAGCAGTCTGGTATGCTATGGCTACACCTTC
TRBV19	NA	TRBJ1-1	NA	CASSIKVNTEAFF	TGTGCCAGTAGTATAAAGGTGAACACTGAAGCTTTCTTT
TRBV6-5	NA	TRBJ1-2	NA	CASSNFVRPVGGYTF	TGTGCCAGCAGTAACTTCGTTAGGCCTGTCGGAGGCTACACCTTC
TRBV6-5	TRBD2	TRBJ2-7	NA	CASSYSGSGVGFEQYF	TGTGCCAGCAGTTACTCGGGTAGCGGGGTTGGGTTCGAGCAGTACTTC
TRBV19	NA	TRBJ2-5	NA	CASSISGNSETQYF	TGTGCCAGTAGTATCTCCGGGAATTCGGAGACCCAGTACTTC
TRBV7-3	NA	TRBJ2-3	NA	CASSSPFPGTDTQYF	TGTGCCAGCAGCTCCCCTTTTCCGGGCACAGATACGCAGTATTTT
TRBV7-2	TRBD1	TRBJ1-3	NA	CASSFGTGISGNTIYF	TGTGCCAGCAGCTTCGGGACAGGGATCTCTGGAAACACCATATATTTT
TRBV2	TRBD1	TRBJ1-5	NA	CASWTGPGNQPQHF	TGTGCCAGCTGGACAGGGCCGGGCAATCAGCCCCAGCATTTT
TRBV5-6	TRBD2	TRBJ2-2	NA	CASSPGLAGGTGELFF	TGTGCCAGCAGCCCGGGACTAGCGGGGGGGACCGGGGAGCTGTTTTTT
TRBV5-1	NA	TRBJ1-1	once	CASSRPEGGNTEAFF	TGCGCCAGCAGCCGGCCCGAAGGGGGGAACACTGAAGCTTTCTTT
TRBV7-2	NA	TRBJ2-7	NA	CASSLLRDLIDEQYF	TGTGCCAGCAGCTTATTAAGGGACTTAATCGACGAGCAGTACTTC
TRBV4-1	NA	TRBJ1-6	NA	CASSQESLSTAIFSPLHF	TGCGCCAGCAGCCAAGAAAGCCTTTCGACAGCTATTTTTTCACCCCTCCACTTT
TRBV7-2	TRBD1	TRBJ2-3	few	CASCTGQGNTDTQYF	TGTGCCAGCTGTACGGGACAGGGAAATACAGATACGCAGTATTTT
TRBV7-9	TRBD1	TRBJ2-7	NA	CASSIIGQGSNEQYF	TGTGCCAGCAGCATCATAGGACAGGGGAGTAACGAGCAGTACTTC
TRBV5-1	TRBD1	TRBJ2-4	NA	CASSPTTGGDIQYF	TGCGCCAGCAGCCCGACGACAGGGGGTGACATTCAGTACTTC
TRBV5-4	NA	TRBJ1-2	NA	CASSLSDLGYTF	TGTGCCAGCAGCTTGTCGGATCTGGGCTACACCTTC